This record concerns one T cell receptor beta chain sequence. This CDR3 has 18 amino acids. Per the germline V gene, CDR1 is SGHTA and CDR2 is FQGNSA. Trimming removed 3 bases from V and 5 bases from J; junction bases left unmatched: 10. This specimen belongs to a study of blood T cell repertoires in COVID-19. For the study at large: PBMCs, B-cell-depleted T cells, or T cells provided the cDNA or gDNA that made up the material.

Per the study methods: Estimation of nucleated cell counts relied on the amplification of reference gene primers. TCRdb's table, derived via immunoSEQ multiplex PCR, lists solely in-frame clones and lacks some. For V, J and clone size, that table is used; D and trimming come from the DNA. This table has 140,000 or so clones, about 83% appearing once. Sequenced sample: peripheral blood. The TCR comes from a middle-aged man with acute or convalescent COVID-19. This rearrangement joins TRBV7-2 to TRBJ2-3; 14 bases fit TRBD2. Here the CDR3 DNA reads TGTGCCAGCAGCTTCAGGTCCCGACTAGCGGGGGGGCAAGATACGCAGTATTTT. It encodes CASSFRSRLAGGQDTQYF.